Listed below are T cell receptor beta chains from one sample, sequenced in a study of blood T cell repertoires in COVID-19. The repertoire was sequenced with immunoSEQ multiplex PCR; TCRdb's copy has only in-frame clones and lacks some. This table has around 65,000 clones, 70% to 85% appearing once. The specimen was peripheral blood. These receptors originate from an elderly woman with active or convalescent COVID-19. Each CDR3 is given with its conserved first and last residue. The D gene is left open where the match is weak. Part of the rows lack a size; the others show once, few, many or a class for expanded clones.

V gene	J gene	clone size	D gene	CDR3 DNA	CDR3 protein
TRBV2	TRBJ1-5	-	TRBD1	TGTGCCAGCAGGGGACAGGGTGATCAGCCCCAGCATTTT	CASRGQGDQPQHF
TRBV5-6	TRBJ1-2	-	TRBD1	TGTGCCAGCGTCCGGGACAGGGAAACGCGCTACACCTTC	CASVRDRETRYTF
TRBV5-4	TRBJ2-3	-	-	TGTGCCAGCAGCCCACAAAACAGGGCAGATACGCAGTATTTT	CASSPQNRADTQYF
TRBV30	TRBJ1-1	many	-	TGTGCCTGGAGTGTACAAGTCAACACTGAAGCTTTCTTT	CAWSVQVNTEAFF
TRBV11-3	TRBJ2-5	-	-	TGTGCCAGCAGCTACCGAGACGGGGGTGGAGGAGAGACCCAGTACTTC	CASSYRDGGGGETQYF
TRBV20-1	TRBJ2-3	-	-	TGCAGTGCTAGTAGGGGGGGGGCAGGGGTCACAGATACGCAGTATTTT	CSASRGGAGVTDTQYF
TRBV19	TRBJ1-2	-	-	TGTGCCAGTAGTATCCCCGGGGGAAGCATGGATGGCTACACCTTC	CASSIPGGSMDGYTF
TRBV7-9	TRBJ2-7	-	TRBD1	TGTGCCAGCAGCCGGGACAGGGCCCTATCGAGTGAGCAGTACTTC	CASSRDRALSSEQYF
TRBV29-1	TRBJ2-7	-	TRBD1	TGCAGCGTTTCGGGACAGGGGTACGAGCAGTACTTC	CSVSGQGYEQYF
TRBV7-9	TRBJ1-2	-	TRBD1	TGTGCCAGCAGCTACCTAAGGGACAGGGCCGCTAACTATGGCTACACCTTC	CASSYLRDRAANYGYTF
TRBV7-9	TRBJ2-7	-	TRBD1	TGTGCCAGCAGCTTAGAGGTACAGGGGAACTACGAGCAGTACTTC	CASSLEVQGNYEQYF
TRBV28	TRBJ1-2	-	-	TGTGCCAGCAGACTGGGACATGGGGGCTACACCTTC	CASRLGHGGYTF
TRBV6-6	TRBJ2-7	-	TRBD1	TGTGCCAGCAGTCCTGGGACAGGGGGGACGCAGTACTTC	CASSPGTGGTQYF
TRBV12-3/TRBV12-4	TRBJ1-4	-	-	TGTGCCAGCCAAAATGAAAAACTGTTTTTT	CASQNEKLFF
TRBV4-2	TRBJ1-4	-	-	TGTGCCAGCAGCCAAGATCGGGGGTCTAATGAAAAACTGTTTTTT	CASSQDRGSNEKLFF
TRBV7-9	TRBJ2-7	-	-	TGTGCCAGCAGCTTAGGACAGTTCTACGAGCAGTACTTC	CASSLGQFYEQYF
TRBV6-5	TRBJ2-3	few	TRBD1	TGTGCCAGCAAGAAGCAGGGGGGCACAGATACGCAGTATTTT	CASKKQGGTDTQYF
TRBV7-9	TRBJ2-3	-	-	TGTGCCAGCAGCTTAGCGCTAGTTCGTACAGATACGCAGTATTTT	CASSLALVRTDTQYF
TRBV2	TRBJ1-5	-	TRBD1	TGTGCCAGCAGTGCACAGGGGGTCGGTCAGCCCCAGCATTTT	CASSAQGVGQPQHF
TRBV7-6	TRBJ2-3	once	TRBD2	TGTGCCAGCAGCTCGGGACTAGGGGCAGGAGATACGCAGTATTTT	CASSSGLGAGDTQYF
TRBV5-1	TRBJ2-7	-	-	TGCGCCAGCAGCTTGGACGGCTACGAGCAGTACTTC	CASSLDGYEQYF
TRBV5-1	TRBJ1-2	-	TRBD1	TGCGCCAGCAGCTTGGCTAACGCCGGGACAGATTATGGCTACACCTTC	CASSLANAGTDYGYTF
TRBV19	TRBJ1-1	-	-	TGTGCCAGTAGTGCCCACGGGGAGGGAACTGAAGCTTTCTTT	CASSAHGEGTEAFF
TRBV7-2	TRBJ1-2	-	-	TGTGCCAGCAGCTTAGATCAGGCTAACTATGGCTACACCTTC	CASSLDQANYGYTF
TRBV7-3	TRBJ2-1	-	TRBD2	TGTGCCAGCAGCGTCTCCGGGACTAGCGGGGGTAATGAGCAGTTCTTC	CASSVSGTSGGNEQFF
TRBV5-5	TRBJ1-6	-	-	TGTGCCAGCAGCTTGGCGCCGGGTGCTGTATCACCCCTCCACTTT	CASSLAPGAVSPLHF
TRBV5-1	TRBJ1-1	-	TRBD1	TGCGCCAGCAGCTGGGACAGGAGGGGCACTGAAGCTTTCTTT	CASSWDRRGTEAFF
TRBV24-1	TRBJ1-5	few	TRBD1	TGTGCCACCACCATCGGAGACAGGGGGCTAGGTCTGCCCCAGCATTTT	CATTIGDRGLGLPQHF
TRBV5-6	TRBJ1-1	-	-	TGTGCCAGCAGCTTGGTGGACAGTTGGACTGAAGCTTTCTTT	CASSLVDSWTEAFF
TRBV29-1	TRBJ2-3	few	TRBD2	TGCAGCGTTGATACGGGGGGGCCAGGGACAGATACGCAGTATTTT	CSVDTGGPGTDTQYF
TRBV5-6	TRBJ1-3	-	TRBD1	TGTGCCAGCAGTTTACAGGGGCACTCTGGAAACACCATATATTTT	CASSLQGHSGNTIYF
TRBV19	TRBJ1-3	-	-	TGTGCCAGTAGTATCCCCGGTCTCGCGGGAGGGGACACCATATATTTT	CASSIPGLAGGDTIYF
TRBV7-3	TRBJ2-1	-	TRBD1	TGTGCCAGCAGCTTATCCGGGACAGGAAGAGGTGAGCAGTTCTTC	CASSLSGTGRGEQFF
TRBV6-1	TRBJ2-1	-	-	TGTGCCAGCAGTGAAGTCCCCCTCCGGAGCTCCTACAATGAGCAGTTCTTC	CASSEVPLRSSYNEQFF